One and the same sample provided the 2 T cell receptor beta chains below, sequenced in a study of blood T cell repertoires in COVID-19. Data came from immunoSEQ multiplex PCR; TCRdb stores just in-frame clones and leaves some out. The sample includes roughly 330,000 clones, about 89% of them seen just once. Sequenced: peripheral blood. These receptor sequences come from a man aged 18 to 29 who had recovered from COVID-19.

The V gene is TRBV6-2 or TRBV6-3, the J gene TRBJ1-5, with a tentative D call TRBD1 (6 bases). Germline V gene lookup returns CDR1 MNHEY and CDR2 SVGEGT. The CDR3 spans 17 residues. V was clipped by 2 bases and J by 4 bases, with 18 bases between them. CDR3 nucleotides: TGTGCCAGCAGTTACAGCAGGGGTGGGAATAAGAATCAGCCCCAGCATTTT. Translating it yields CASSYSRGGNKNQPQHF.

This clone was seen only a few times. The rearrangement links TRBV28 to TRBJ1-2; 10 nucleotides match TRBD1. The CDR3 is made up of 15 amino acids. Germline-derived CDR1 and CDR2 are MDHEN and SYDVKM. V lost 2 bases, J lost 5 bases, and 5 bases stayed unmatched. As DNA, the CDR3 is TGTGCCAGCAGTTTACGGGACAGGGGTGATTATGGCTACACCTTC. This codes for CASSLRDRGDYGYTF.